The present T cell receptor beta chain was sequenced within a study of cytomegalovirus exposure and HLA in healthy donors (dated by TCRdb to between 2016 and 2019). General notes on the study: An earlier analysis of more than 550 of the donors reported 276 Gb of sequence data and 95 million to 130 million unique TCR beta sequences obtained from some 200 million T cells. An early release that covered roughly 600 HLA-typed donors contained about 300 gigabases of sequencing data and some 87 million unique TCR sequences. Among the roughly 390 genotyped donors, about 83% belonged to the genetic ancestry cluster associated with self-reported Caucasian donors. The study aimed to test whether cataloging public T cell receptors could reveal signatures of past pathogen exposure. The study used immunosequencing to profile the T cell repertoires of approximately 650 subjects and linked those repertoires to cytomegalovirus serostatus. A separate validation cohort of approximately 130 different subjects was used in addition to the approximately 700-subject first cohort. The study combined high-throughput TCR immunosequencing, statistical association of individual TCRs with disease status, and machine learning to predict cytomegalovirus infection status. A later analysis re-analyzed previously published TCR beta repertoires from 550 to 700 donors and added high-resolution HLA genotyping to study TCR occurrence patterns. In the later analysis, no new phenotypic data were used to find candidate immune exposures; instead, reliance was placed on TCR beta sequences and their occurrence across donors. To decide whether each TCR beta V gene segment behaved as functional or pseudogenic, an earlier analysis of over 500 of the donors relied on high-throughput TCR beta sequencing. Donor age, sex, ethnicity and CMV serostatus were compiled alongside the repertoire data. A later genetic analysis used genome-wide SNP genotypes for about 65% of the roughly 670 donors, treating that subset as a discovery cohort. Every repertoire in the discovery cohort had been generated on one and the same sequencing platform. HLA typing included class I and class II loci at four-digit resolution. Typing coverage varied by locus: roughly 620-630 donors for A, B, C, DRB1 and DQB1; approximately 560 for DQA1; more than 600 for DPA1; around 490 for DPB1. Because of strong linkage in the cohort, roughly five DR-DQ haplotypes were treated as single units for association and clustering. Among 350 to 400 genotyped donors of the cohort, an average of roughly 240,000 unique TCR beta nucleotide sequences were sequenced per donor, approximately 20% of them non-productive. What the work shows at the level of the full study, not this receptor alone: A further reported finding was that TCR beta sequences accurately predicted the HLA-A and HLA-B alleles for most subjects in the first cohort. Broadly in line with IMGT annotations, most TCR beta V segments showed up in productive rearrangements about 87% or about 30% of the time in an earlier analysis of several hundred of the donors. HLA typing was unavailable for some donors at each locus, so association tests used only the typed subset. A later genetic analysis reported fewer N-insertions in productive TCRs among donors in an Asian-associated ancestry cluster than the 666-donor mean. At a false discovery rate of 0.05, a later analysis linked some 18,000 TCR beta sequences to specific HLA alleles. Across donors, most TCR sequences were observed very rarely, whereas some public TCRs were present in many individuals. Only TCR beta chains were sequenced in this cohort, and the absence of alpha or paired-chain data limited detectable features. Most CMV-associated TCR beta chains appeared to be HLA-restricted in a later analysis, and the HLA associations seemed to be driven largely by CMV exposure. The classifier was reported to diagnose cytomegalovirus status with high specificity and sensitivity in both the original and validation cohorts. In a later analysis, TCR association rates were found to vary across HLA loci, with the most associated TCRs seen for DRB1 alleles and the fewest for HLA-C alleles. An association between a missense DCLRE1C variant and V-gene and J-gene trimming of TCR beta chains was found in a later genetic analysis and replicated in an independent cohort. When HLA alleles, especially DR and DQ, strongly co-occurred, TCR associations were difficult to assign to individual alleles. The only immune exposure information available for the cohort was CMV serostatus. In vitro tests confirmed that a few of the cytomegalovirus-associated TCR beta chains recognize cytomegalovirus antigens. According to the authors, the approach could potentially be generalized to other disease states and immunological phenotypes. Compared with equally common non-associated chains, HLA-associated TCR beta chains in a later analysis were more clonally expanded and had lower generation probabilities. In a later analysis, several top co-occurrence clusters were reported to appear linked to parvovirus B19, influenza, CMV and Epstein-Barr virus. Sequencing depth was assumed to be roughly uniform across donors in the presence/absence analyses, though that assumption may not hold. In the study, roughly 160 TCR beta chains were listed as associated with cytomegalovirus. Because counts were too low, roughly 18 rarely observed V segments, including chromosome 9 orphons, were left out of the earlier analysis of some 600 of the donors. Linkage disequilibrium might explain the correlated functional status among segregating V segments, but an unknown experimental factor could not be ruled out. A cluster of highly shared sequence variants was judged likely to be a technical artifact of the sequencing pipeline.

Concerning this clone itself: There is no known antigen for this receptor. Base qualities were left out, and no much larger clone turns up one base away. At the DNA level, this CDR3 is encoded by other sequences in the same sample as well.

Receptor libraries were prepared by the immunoSEQ multiplex PCR assay. The multiplex PCR relied on a mix of 60 forward primers for TCR Vbeta segments and 13 reverse primers for TCR Jbeta segments. Amplification of the CDR3 region of rearranged TCR beta genes was performed with a multiplex PCR assay on genomic DNA. The Illumina HiSeq System was used to sequence the amplified TCR beta libraries as 87-base-pair reads. In the source study's methods: In a later analysis, some 80 million unique TCR beta chains were counted across the 650 to 750 repertoires, and roughly 9.9 million of these chains were shared by at least two donors. Raw reads were error-corrected and collapsed into unique sequences with a nearest-neighbor algorithm that merged closely related sequences to remove PCR and sequencing errors. V, D and J gene segments were assigned by aligning CDR3 sequences to IMGT reference sequences. For a sequence to be retained, a match of at least six nucleotides to both a V gene segment and a J gene segment was required. A rearrangement counted as productive if the CDR3 had no stop codons and remained in frame with V and J, and every other rearrangement counted as non-productive. Following IMGT convention, CDR3 was defined as the stretch from the second conserved V-encoded cysteine to the conserved J-encoded phenylalanine. In an earlier analysis of 587 of the donors, sequences lacking an unambiguous match to a single V gene segment were excluded. An earlier analysis of approximately 590 of the donors called V segments functional above 56.7% productive rearrangements and segregating when the between-donor standard deviation exceeded 5%. A statistical classification framework was built for diagnosing cytomegalovirus status from the catalog of TCR beta chain sequences. In a later analysis, TCR nucleotide sequences were compared against IMGT/GENE-DB human TR gene sequences so that V and J genes could be assigned. A later analysis assigned CDR3 sequences and most-parsimonious VDJ recombination scenarios with the TCRdist pipeline. In a later analysis, each TCR beta chain was defined by its CDR3 amino acid sequence together with its V-gene family, and reads lacking a unique V-gene family were excluded. To address suspected cross-contamination and a sequencing artifact, a later analysis removed approximately 600 highly shared, low-generation-probability nucleotide sequences. In a later analysis, a clonal expansion index for each public chain was calculated from normalized within-repertoire ranks of inferred template counts. A later analysis computed generation probabilities with a VDJ recombination model fitted to out-of-frame rearrangements, and checked the results against IGoR. In a later analysis, hypergeometric tests were used to score TCR-TCR, TCR-HLA and TCR-CMV co-occurrence, with a repertoire-size bias correction applied to TCR pairs. To estimate false discovery rates, a later analysis permuted the HLA or CMV assignments 20 times. In a later analysis, co-occurring TCRs were grouped using DBSCAN, with TCRdist sequence similarity added in when clustering inside HLA-allele-positive subsets. For co-occurrence clustering, repertoires with fewer than 30,000 or more than 120,000 public chains were excluded, along with about five repertoires with anomalous nucleotide sharing. Entries here come from immuneACCESS through TCRdb and include only in-frame sequences with V and J called. Some clones fail to appear in such tables; in the studies checked, an unresolved V gene covers under half of the shortfall, and the cause of the remainder is unknown. Clone size and V and J calls were adopted from that table, with D and trimming inferred from the DNA. Recorded for this sample are roughly 100,000 clones; about four fifths of them occurred a single time. The top ten clones comprise 3% to 4.5% of the sample.

The cohort was made up of approximately 670 healthy bone marrow donors. All cohort members were sampled while nominally healthy, although unrecorded immune exposures were likely present. The donor was CMV seropositive and was included in the group of approximately 310 seropositive cohort members. Each donor provided a peripheral blood sample, and peripheral blood mononuclear cells were used for TCR beta sequencing. Genomic DNA extraction from the blood cell samples was performed with the Qiagen DNeasy Blood Extraction Kit. Sequenced sample: PBMCs. This TCR was recovered from a female donor in good health and CMV-seropositive.

The sequence in DNA is TGCAGCGTTCCCGGACTAGACCGATCTTACAATGAGCAGTTCTTC. This codes for CSVPGLDRSYNEQFF. The chain is encoded by TRBV29-1 joined to TRBJ2-1; 7 central bases correspond to TRBD2. The cysteine opens and the phenylalanine closes a CDR3 of 15 amino acids. Only the CDR3 portion is preserved as DNA: 45 bases, with reading frame beginning at the first base. Clipping removes 5 bases from V and 4 bases from J, with 11 as the unmatched junction base count. The germline V gene yields SQVTM for CDR1 and ANQGSEA for CDR2.